What follows is one T cell receptor (beta chain) and its context. Its antigen is not identified. The entirety of the isolated RNA underwent reverse transcription, so expressed TCRB transcripts were sequenced. Produced via immunoSEQ multiplex PCR; TCRdb's table is partial and in-frame only. The repertoire holds 850,000 to 900,000 clones, with 17% as singletons. CDR1 is LNHDA, CDR2 SQIVND, per germline (reference sequence). This CDR3 region has 17 residues. J was trimmed by 1 base and V by 3 bases; bases with no gene match: 4. The source of the sample is a study of beta chain features in type 1 diabetes. Every single donor gave one heparinised blood draw, and these averaged approximately 100 mL. Each of the CD4+ naive, central memory, regulatory and stem cell-like memory populations was sorted via CD45RO/CCR7/CD25/CD127/CD95/CD27. Findings and caveats of the study: The similarity of naive, central memory and Treg TCRB repertoires appeared greater among patients than among healthy donors. When VDJ junctions were examined, type 1 diabetes patients showed fewer insertions and more deletions.

The sequenced material came from naive CD4+ T cells from blood. The sequence was obtained from a woman aged 18-29 years in good health. The rearrangement links TRBV19 to TRBJ2-2; the match to TRBD2 covers 11 bases. CDR3 in amino acids: CASSMTGLAVNTGELFF. As DNA, the CDR3 is TGTGCCAGTAGTATGACGGGACTAGCGGTGAACACCGGGGAGCTGTTTTTT.